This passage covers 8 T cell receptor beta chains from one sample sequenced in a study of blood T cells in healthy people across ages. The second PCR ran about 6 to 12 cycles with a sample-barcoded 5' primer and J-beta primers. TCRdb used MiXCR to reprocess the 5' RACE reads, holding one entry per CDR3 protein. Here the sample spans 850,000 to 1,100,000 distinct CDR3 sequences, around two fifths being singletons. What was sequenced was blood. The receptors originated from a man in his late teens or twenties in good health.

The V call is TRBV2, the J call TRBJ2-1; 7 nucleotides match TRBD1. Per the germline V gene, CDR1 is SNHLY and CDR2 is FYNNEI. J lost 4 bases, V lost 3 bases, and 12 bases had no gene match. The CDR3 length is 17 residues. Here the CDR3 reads CASSESALGTAYNEQFF. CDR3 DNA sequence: TGTGCCAGCAGTGAGAGTGCGCTTGGGACAGCATACAATGAGCAGTTCTTC. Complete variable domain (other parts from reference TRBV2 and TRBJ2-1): EPEVTQTPSHQVTQMGQEVILRCVPISNHLYFYWYRQILGQKVEFLVSFYNNEISEKSEIFDDQFSVERPDGSNFTLKIRSTKLEDSAMYFCASSESALGTAYNEQFFGPGTRLTVL.

The chain's CDR3 is CASSSDPWGEKLFF. DNA for the CDR3: TGTGCCAGCAGCTCGGACCCCTGGGGTGAAAAACTGTTTTTT. The rearrangement uses TRBV7-9 and TRBJ1-4; D is unresolved. This CDR3 spans 14 amino acids. Between the trimmed V and J ends, which lost 4 bases and 7 bases, there was a span of 13 bases. Per germline, CDR1 SEHNR and CDR2 FQNEAQ (reference sequence).

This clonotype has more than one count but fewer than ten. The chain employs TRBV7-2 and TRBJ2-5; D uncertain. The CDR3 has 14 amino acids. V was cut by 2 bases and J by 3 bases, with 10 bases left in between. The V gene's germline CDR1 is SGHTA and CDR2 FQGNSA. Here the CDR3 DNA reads TGTGCCAGCAGCTTACAGTACTTCGAAGAGACCCAGTACTTC. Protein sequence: CASSLQYFEETQYF.

CDR3 bases: TGTGCCAGCAGCTTAGGAGTCAGGGGAAATACGCAGTATTTT. Protein sequence: CASSLGVRGNTQYF. V and J are TRBV7-2 and TRBJ2-3; the D gene is possibly TRBD1 (6 bases). CDR1 is SGHTA, CDR2 FQGNSA, per germline. The CDR3 is made up of 14 amino acids. With 1 base removed from V and 7 bases from J, the gap between germline ends came to 12 bases. Full variable domain (missing parts from reference TRBV7-2 and TRBJ2-3): GAGVSQSPSNKVTEKGKDVELRCDPISGHTALYWYRQSLGQGLEFLIYFQGNSAPDKSGLPSDRFSAERTGGSVSTLTIQRTQQEDSAVYLCASSLGVRGNTQYFGPGTRLTVL.

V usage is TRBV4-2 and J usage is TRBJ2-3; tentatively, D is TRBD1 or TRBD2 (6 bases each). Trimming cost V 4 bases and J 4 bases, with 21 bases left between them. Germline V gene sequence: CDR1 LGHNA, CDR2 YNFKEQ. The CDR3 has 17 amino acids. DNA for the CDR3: TGTGCCAGCAGCCTCCGGCGGGGCAGGGGTGGGGCAGATACGCAGTATTTT. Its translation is CASSLRRGRGGADTQYF.

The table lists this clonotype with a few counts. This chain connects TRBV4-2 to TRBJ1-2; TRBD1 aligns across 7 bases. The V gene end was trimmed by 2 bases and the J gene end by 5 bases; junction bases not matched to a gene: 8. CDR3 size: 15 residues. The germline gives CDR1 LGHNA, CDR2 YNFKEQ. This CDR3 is CASSQTTGIGYGYTF. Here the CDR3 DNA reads TGTGCCAGCAGCCAAACGACAGGGATCGGGTATGGCTACACCTTC.

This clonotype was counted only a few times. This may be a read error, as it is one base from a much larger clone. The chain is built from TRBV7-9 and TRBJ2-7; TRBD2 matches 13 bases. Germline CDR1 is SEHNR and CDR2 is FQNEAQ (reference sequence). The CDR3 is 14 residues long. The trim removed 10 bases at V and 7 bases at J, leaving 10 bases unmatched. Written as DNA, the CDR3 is TGTGCCACCTCGACTAGCGGGGGGCAGAATGAGCAGTACTTC. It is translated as CATSTSGGQNEQYF.

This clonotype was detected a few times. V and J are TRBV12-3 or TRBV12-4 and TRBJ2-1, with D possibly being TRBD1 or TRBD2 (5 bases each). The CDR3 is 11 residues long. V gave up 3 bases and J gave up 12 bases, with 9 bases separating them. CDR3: CASSLGDGQFF. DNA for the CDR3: TGTGCCAGCAGTTTGGGGGATGGGCAGTTCTTC.